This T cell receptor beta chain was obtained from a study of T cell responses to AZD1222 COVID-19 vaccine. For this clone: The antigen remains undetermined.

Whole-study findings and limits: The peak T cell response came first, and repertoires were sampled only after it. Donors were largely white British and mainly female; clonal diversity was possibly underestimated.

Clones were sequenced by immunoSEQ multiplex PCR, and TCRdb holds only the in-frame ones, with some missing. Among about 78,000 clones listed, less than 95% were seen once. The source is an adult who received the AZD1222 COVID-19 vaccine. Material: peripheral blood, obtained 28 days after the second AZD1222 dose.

The CDR3 region is CASSEYTELGYTF. In nucleotides, the CDR3 is TGTGCCAGCAGTGAATATACAGAGCTTGGCTACACCTTC. This sequence joins TRBV25-1 and TRBJ1-2, with D unresolved. V gave up 0 bases and J gave up 7 bases, with 9 bases separating them. This CDR3 region has 13 residues. Looked up from germline, CDR1 is MGHDK and CDR2 is SYGVNS.